Below are 20 T cell receptor beta chains sequenced from a single sample in a study of blood T cell repertoires in COVID-19. Sequencing used immunoSEQ multiplex PCR; TCRdb keeps in-frame clones, though not all of them. Here the sample spans about 250,000 clones, nearly 90% being singletons. The specimen was peripheral blood. The receptors come from a man aged 18 to 29 with active or convalescent COVID-19.

The chain is built from TRBV20-1 and TRBJ1-1; D not resolved. V was cut by 6 bases and J by 1 base, with 6 bases left in between. This CDR3 comprises 11 residues. Germline lookup yields CDR1 DFQATT and CDR2 SNEGSKA (reference sequence). CDR3 nucleotide sequence: TGCAGTGCCCGGGAGAACACTGAAGCTTTCTTT. Its translation is CSARENTEAFF.

The chain has TRBV2 and TRBJ1-2; 9 positions agree with TRBD1. Germline V gene lookup returns CDR1 SNHLY and CDR2 FYNNEI. Losses at the gene ends were 6 bases for V and 4 bases for J; bases not matched to a gene: 15. This CDR3 comprises 17 residues. The CDR3 DNA follows: TGTGCCAGCAGACAGGGGGCTTCGTTATTGATTGCCTATGGCTACACCTTC. Protein: CASRQGASLLIAYGYTF.

V is TRBV5-6 and J is TRBJ1-6, with D unresolved. The germline CDR1 and CDR2 sequences are SGHDT and YYEEEE. V was clipped by 4 bases and J by 1 base, with 9 bases between them. The CDR3 has 15 amino acids. The CDR3 coding sequence is TGTGCCAGCAGCAAAGTCGGGTCCTATAATTCACCCCTCCACTTT. Protein product: CASSKVGSYNSPLHF.

This rearrangement joins TRBV28 to TRBJ1-3, with D unresolved. The V end lost 7 bases, the J end lost 4 bases, and 11 bases lay between the germline ends. The length of the CDR3 is 13 residues. Germline V gives CDR1 MDHEN, CDR2 SYDVKM. CDR3 in DNA: TGTGCCAGCATCAACGAGGCGGGAAACACCATATATTTT. Residues: CASINEAGNTIYF.

This chain uses TRBV28 with TRBJ1-1, with D unresolved. The length of the CDR3 is 13 residues. V was pared by 6 bases and J by 0 bases, with 8 bases between. The germline CDR1 and CDR2 sequences are MDHEN and SYDVKM. The CDR3 region has the DNA TGTGCCAGCAGCCTCCGTATGAACACTGAAGCTTTCTTT. Its protein is CASSLRMNTEAFF. Variable domain in full (rest from reference TRBV28 and TRBJ1-1): DVKVTQSSRYLVKRTGEKVFLECVQDMDHENMFWYRQDPGLGLRLIYFSYDVKMKEKGDIPEGYSVSREKKERFSLILESASTNQTSMYLCASSLRMNTEAFFGQGTRLTVV.

The chain uses TRBV28 and TRBJ1-3; D unclear. Germline V lookup: CDR1 MDHEN, CDR2 SYDVKM. Trimming took off 8 bases at V and 0 bases at J, with 17 bases between the two ends. The CDR3 extends over 16 amino acids. Here the CDR3 reads CASGTAKAHSGNTIYF. CDR3 bases: TGTGCCAGCGGCACAGCTAAAGCCCACTCTGGAAACACCATATATTTT.

The chain couples TRBV29-1 to TRBJ1-1; TRBD1 agrees at 10 bases. The trim removed 6 bases at V and 5 bases at J, leaving 9 bases unmatched. CDR1 is SQVTM, CDR2 ANQGSEA, per germline. This CDR3 is built from 14 residues. CDR3 coding DNA: TGCAGCGTGGGGCAGACAGGGGGCCAAACTGAAGCTTTCTTT. Protein sequence: CSVGQTGGQTEAFF.

V and J are TRBV7-9 and TRBJ2-2; D perhaps matches TRBD1 (6 bases). V lost 1 base to trimming and J lost 6 bases, with 12 bases between them. This CDR3 spans 15 amino acids. Germline assignment: CDR1 SEHNR and CDR2 FQNEAQ (reference sequence). The CDR3 DNA reads as TGTGCCAGCAGCTTAGACAGGGTTAAACCCGGGGAGCTGTTTTTT. It encodes CASSLDRVKPGELFF.

This chain connects TRBV13 to TRBJ2-1, with a possible D match to TRBD1 (5 bases). The CDR3 has 13 amino acids. CDR1 and CDR2 from the germline V gene are PRHDT and FYEKMQ (reference sequence). Trimming took off 3 bases at V and 9 bases at J, with 12 bases between the two ends. In DNA, the CDR3 is TGTGCCAGCAGCTTGGGCAGGGTTGTTGAGCAGTTCTTC. Translation: CASSLGRVVEQFF.

The chain is built from TRBV18 and TRBJ1-3; D gene uncertain. The germline gives CDR1 KGHSH, CDR2 LQKENI. V lost 0 bases to trimming and J lost 7 bases, with 10 bases between them. This CDR3 spans 14 amino acids. CDR3 nucleotides: TGTGCCAGCTCACCACCGAATCGGGTCAACACCATATATTTT. Protein product: CASSPPNRVNTIYF. Full variable domain (outside the CDR3, taken from reference TRBV18 and TRBJ1-3): NAGVMQNPRHLVRRRGQEARLRCSPMKGHSHVYWYRQLPEEGLKFMVYLQKENIIDESGMPKERFSAEFPKEGPSILRIQQVVRGDSAAYFCASSPPNRVNTIYFGEGSWLTVV.

V usage is TRBV30 and J usage is TRBJ1-1; D ambiguous. CDR1 and CDR2 from the germline V gene are GTSNPN and SVGIG (reference sequence). The CDR3 consists of 13 residues. Trimming shortened V by 2 bases and J by 0 bases, and 7 bases separated the two germline ends. The DNA of the CDR3 is TGTGCCTGGAGTCTTCAGATGAACACTGAAGCTTTCTTT. This encodes CAWSLQMNTEAFF.

The chain carries TRBV6-2 or TRBV6-3 and TRBJ2-3, with D possibly being TRBD2 (6 bases). Deletions cut 6 bases from V and 4 bases from J, with 17 bases between. Germline CDR1 and CDR2: MNHEY and SVGEGT. This CDR3 spans 15 amino acids. The CDR3 DNA reads TGTGCCAGCAGCTTTCTAGCGAAGGGTCCAGATACGCAGTATTTT. Amino acid sequence: CASSFLAKGPDTQYF.

The chain has TRBV5-1 and TRBJ2-3; 11 bases align to TRBD2. This CDR3 region has 19 residues. Per germline, CDR1 SGHRS and CDR2 YFSETQ. V gave up 3 bases and J gave up 2 bases; unmatched junction bases: 14. Here the CDR3 reads CASSWEQTSGDPLTDTQYF. CDR3 DNA sequence: TGCGCCAGCAGCTGGGAACAGACTAGCGGGGATCCTCTCACAGATACGCAGTATTTT. Using reference TRBV5-1 and TRBJ2-3 for the parts outside the CDR3, the full variable domain is KAGVTQTPRYLIKTRGQQVTLSCSPISGHRSVSWYQQTPGQGLQFLFEYFSETQRNKGNFPGRFSGRQFSNSRSEMNVSTLELGDSALYLCASSWEQTSGDPLTDTQYFGPGTRLTVL.

This chain uses TRBV27 with TRBJ2-7; 10 bases agree with TRBD2. The junction had 7 bases not matched to a gene; V was cut back by 6 bases and J by 2 bases. CDR3 size: 15 residues. The V gene's germline CDR1 is MNHEY and CDR2 SMNVEV (reference sequence). The CDR3 protein is CASSLGLAETYEQYF. CDR3 bases: TGTGCCAGCAGCCTAGGACTAGCGGAAACCTACGAGCAGTACTTC.

This clone has a handful of counts. The genes are TRBV6-2 or TRBV6-3 and TRBJ2-7, with TRBD2 as a possible D gene (5 bases). The V end lost 3 bases, the J end lost 3 bases, and 12 bases lay between the germline ends. The CDR3 totals 14 residues. CDR1 and CDR2 (germline): MNHEY, SVGEGT. This CDR3 is CASSYRHGNYEQYF. Here the CDR3 DNA reads TGTGCCAGCAGTTATAGGCACGGGAACTACGAGCAGTACTTC.

V usage is TRBV6-5 and J usage is TRBJ1-5; possible D gene TRBD1, 6 bases. Germline V gives CDR1 MNHEY, CDR2 SVGAGI. The CDR3 sequence is 14 residues long. The V end lost 6 bases, the J end lost 7 bases, and 16 bases lay between the germline ends. The CDR3 nucleotides read TGTGCCAGCAGCTCCGACAGGAATCGCCAGCCCCAGCATTTT. Translation gives CASSSDRNRQPQHF.

J is TRBJ2-1 and V is TRBV6-5; TRBD2 is a possible D gene (7 bases). The CDR3 is 15 amino acids. Trimming left V 0 bases short and J 7 bases short, with 13 bases between. CDR1 and CDR2 from the germline V gene are MNHEY and SVGAGI. The CDR3 nucleotides read TGTGCCAGCAGTTACTCGTGGGGGGGCAGGAATGAGCAGTTCTTC. Protein sequence: CASSYSWGGRNEQFF.

This clone was recorded a few times. V usage is TRBV6-1 and J usage is TRBJ2-2, with a weak D call TRBD2 (6 bases). The CDR3 sequence is 14 residues long. From germline, CDR1 is MNHNS and CDR2 SASEGT. The V end lost 3 bases, the J end lost 5 bases, and 10 bases lay between the germline ends. For the CDR3, the DNA is TGTGCCAGCAGTGAGCTCGGGGGAACCGGGGAGCTGTTTTTT. Translated: CASSELGGTGELFF.

The chain has TRBV3-1 (or the pseudogene TRBV3-2) and TRBJ1-2, with 8 bases lining up with TRBD1. The germline CDR1 and CDR2 sequences are LGHDT and YNNKEL (reference sequence). Losses at the gene ends were 4 bases for V and 4 bases for J; bases not matched to a gene: 2. CDR3 length: 13 residues. The CDR3 DNA reads as TGTGCCAGCAGCCGGACAGGGCCCTATGGCTACACCTTC. As protein: CASSRTGPYGYTF.

The V and J genes are TRBV3-1 (or the pseudogene TRBV3-2) and TRBJ1-5; possible D gene TRBD1, 5 bases. This CDR3 spans 18 amino acids. V was shortened by 0 bases and J by 1 base, with 16 bases between the two germline ends. In germline, CDR1 is LGHDT, CDR2 YNNKEL (reference sequence). CDR3 nucleotide sequence: TGTGCCAGCAGCCAAGAAGGGCTTGGCAGGGTCAGCAATCAGCCCCAGCATTTT. Amino acid sequence: CASSQEGLGRVSNQPQHF.